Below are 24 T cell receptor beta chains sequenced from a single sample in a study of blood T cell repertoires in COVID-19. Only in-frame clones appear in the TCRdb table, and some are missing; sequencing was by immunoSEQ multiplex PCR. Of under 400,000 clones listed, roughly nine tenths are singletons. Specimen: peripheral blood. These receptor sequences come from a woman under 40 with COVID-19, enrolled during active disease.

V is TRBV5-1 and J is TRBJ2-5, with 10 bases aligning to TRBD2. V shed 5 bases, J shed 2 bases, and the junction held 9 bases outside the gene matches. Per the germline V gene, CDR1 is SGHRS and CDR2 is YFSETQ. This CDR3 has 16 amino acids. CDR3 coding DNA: TGCGCCAGCAGACGTGTAGCGGGAGGACTACAAGAGACCCAGTACTTC. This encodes CASRRVAGGLQETQYF.

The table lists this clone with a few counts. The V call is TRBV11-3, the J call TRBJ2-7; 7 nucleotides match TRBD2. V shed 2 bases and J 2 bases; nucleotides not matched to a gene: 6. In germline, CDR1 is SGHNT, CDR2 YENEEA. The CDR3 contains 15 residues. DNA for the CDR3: TGTGCCAGCAGCTTATATGCGGGAGCCCCCTACGAGCAGTACTTC. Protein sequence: CASSLYAGAPYEQYF.

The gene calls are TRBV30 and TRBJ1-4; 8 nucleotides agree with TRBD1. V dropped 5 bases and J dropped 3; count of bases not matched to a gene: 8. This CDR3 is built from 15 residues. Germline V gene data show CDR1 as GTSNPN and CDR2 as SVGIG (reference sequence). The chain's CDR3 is CAWGNGQGPNEKLFF. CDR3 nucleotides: TGTGCCTGGGGAAACGGACAGGGTCCTAATGAAAAACTGTTTTTT.

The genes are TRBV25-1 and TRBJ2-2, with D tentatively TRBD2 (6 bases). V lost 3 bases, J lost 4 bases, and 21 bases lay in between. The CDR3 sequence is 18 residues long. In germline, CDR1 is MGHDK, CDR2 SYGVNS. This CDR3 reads CASSDPGTIGGSTGELFF. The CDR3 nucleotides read TGTGCCAGCAGTGACCCCGGGACGATCGGGGGATCCACCGGGGAGCTGTTTTTT.

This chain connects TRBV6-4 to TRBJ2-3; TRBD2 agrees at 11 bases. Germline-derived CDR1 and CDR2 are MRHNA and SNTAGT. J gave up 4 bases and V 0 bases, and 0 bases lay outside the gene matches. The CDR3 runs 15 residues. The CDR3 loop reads CASSDSSGRADTQYF. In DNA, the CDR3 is TGTGCCAGCAGTGACTCTAGCGGGAGGGCAGATACGCAGTATTTT.

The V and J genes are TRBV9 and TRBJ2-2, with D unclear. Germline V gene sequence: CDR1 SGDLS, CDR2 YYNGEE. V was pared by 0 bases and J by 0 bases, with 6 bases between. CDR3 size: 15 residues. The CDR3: CASSVGHSNTGELFF. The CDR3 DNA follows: TGTGCCAGCAGCGTAGGGCATTCGAACACCGGGGAGCTGTTTTTT.

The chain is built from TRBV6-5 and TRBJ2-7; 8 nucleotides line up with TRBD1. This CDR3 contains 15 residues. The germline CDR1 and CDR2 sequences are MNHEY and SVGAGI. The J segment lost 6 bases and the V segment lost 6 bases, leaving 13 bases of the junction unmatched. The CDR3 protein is CASRFQGASVSEQYF. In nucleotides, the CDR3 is TGTGCCAGCAGATTCCAGGGGGCTTCGGTTAGCGAGCAGTACTTC.

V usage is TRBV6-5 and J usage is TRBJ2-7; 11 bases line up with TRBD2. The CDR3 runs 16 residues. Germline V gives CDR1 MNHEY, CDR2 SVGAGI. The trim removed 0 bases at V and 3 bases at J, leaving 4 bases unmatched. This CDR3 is CASSYSRLAGNYEQYF. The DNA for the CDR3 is TGTGCCAGCAGTTACTCGAGACTAGCGGGAAACTACGAGCAGTACTTC.

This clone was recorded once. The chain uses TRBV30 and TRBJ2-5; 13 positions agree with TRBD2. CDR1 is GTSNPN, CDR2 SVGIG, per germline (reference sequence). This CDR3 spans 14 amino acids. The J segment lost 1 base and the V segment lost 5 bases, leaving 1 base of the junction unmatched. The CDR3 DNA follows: TGTGCCTGGGGACTAGCGGGAGTCCAAGAGACCCAGTACTTC. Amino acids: CAWGLAGVQETQYF.

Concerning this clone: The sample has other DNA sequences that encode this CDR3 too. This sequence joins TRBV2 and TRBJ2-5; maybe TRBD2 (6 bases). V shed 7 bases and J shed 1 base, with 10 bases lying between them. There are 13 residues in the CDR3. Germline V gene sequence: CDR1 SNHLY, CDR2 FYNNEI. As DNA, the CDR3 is TGTGCCAGCACCCGGGACTCCCAAGAGACCCAGTACTTC. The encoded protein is CASTRDSQETQYF.

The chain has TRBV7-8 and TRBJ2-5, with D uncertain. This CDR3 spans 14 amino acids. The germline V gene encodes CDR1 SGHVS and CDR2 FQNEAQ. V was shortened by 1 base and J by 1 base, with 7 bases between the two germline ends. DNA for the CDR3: TGTGCCAGCAGCTTAGGAGGCAGCCAAGAGACCCAGTACTTC. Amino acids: CASSLGGSQETQYF.

DNA for the CDR3: TGCAGCGTTGATGACAGGAGCTCCTACGAGCAGTACTTC. It yields the protein CSVDDRSSYEQYF. This sequence joins TRBV29-1 and TRBJ2-7; possible D gene TRBD1, 6 bases. This CDR3 spans 13 amino acids. The V end lost 3 bases, the J end lost 0 bases, and 9 bases lay between the germline ends. Germline V CDR1 and CDR2: SQVTM, ANQGSEA.

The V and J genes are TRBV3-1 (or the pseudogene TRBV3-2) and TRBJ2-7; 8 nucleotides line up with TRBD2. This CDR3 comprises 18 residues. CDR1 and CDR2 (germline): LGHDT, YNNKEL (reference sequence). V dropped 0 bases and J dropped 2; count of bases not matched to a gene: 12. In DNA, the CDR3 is TGTGCCAGCAGCCAAGAATCGGGCCTAGCGGGCCGACCCTACGAGCAGTACTTC. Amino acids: CASSQESGLAGRPYEQYF.

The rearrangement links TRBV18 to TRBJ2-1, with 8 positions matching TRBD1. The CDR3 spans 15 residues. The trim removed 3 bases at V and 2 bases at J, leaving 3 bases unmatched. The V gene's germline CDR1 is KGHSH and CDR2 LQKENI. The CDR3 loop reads CASSPGTGAYNEQFF. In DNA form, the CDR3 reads TGTGCCAGCTCACCTGGGACAGGTGCCTACAATGAGCAGTTCTTC.

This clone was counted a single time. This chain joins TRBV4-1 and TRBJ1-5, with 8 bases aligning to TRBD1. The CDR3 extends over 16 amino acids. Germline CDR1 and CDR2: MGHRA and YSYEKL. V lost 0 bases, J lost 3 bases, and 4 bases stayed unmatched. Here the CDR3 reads CASSQELGQANQPQHF. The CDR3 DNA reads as TGCGCCAGCAGCCAAGAGTTGGGACAGGCCAATCAGCCCCAGCATTTT.

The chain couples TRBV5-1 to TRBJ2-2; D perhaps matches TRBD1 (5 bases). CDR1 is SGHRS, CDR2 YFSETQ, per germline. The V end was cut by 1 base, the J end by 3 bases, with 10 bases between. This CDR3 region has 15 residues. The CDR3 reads CASSLFRVDTGELFF. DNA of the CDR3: TGCGCCAGCAGCTTGTTCAGGGTAGACACCGGGGAGCTGTTTTTT. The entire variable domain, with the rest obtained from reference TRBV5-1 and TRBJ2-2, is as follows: KAGVTQTPRYLIKTRGQQVTLSCSPISGHRSVSWYQQTPGQGLQFLFEYFSETQRNKGNFPGRFSGRQFSNSRSEMNVSTLELGDSALYLCASSLFRVDTGELFFGEGSRLTVL.

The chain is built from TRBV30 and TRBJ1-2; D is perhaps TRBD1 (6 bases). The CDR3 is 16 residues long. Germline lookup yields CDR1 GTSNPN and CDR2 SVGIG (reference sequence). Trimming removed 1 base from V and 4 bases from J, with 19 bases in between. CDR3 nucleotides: TGTGCCTGGAGTGCCCAAACCCCGGGGGGCGGCTATGGCTACACCTTC. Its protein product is CAWSAQTPGGGYGYTF.

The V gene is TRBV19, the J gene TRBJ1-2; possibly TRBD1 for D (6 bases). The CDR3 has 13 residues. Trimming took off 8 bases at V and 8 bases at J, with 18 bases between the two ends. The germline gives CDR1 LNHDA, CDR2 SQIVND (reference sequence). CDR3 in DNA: TGTGCCAGTTCCCCCCAGGGGCGCAGGGGCTACACCTTC. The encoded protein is CASSPQGRRGYTF.

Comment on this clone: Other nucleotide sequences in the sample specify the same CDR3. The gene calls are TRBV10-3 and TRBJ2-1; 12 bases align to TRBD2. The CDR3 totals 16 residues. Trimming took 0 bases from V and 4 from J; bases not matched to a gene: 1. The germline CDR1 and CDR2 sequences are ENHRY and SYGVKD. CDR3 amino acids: CAISESLAGGYNEQFF. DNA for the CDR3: TGTGCCATCAGTGAGTCGCTAGCGGGAGGGTACAATGAGCAGTTCTTC.

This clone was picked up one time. The CDR3 sequence is CASSRYRGGEETQYF. CDR3 coding DNA: TGTGCCAGCAGCCGATACCGTGGGGGCGAAGAGACCCAGTACTTC. This rearrangement joins TRBV27 to TRBJ2-5; TRBD1 might be the D (6 bases). The CDR3 runs 15 residues. Trimming took 6 bases from V and 3 from J, leaving 17 bases between them. Looked up from germline, CDR1 is MNHEY and CDR2 is SMNVEV (reference sequence).

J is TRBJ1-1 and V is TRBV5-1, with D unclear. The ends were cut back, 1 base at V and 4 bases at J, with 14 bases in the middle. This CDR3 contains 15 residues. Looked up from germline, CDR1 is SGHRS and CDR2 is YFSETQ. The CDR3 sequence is CASSLSLLEGTEAFF. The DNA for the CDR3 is TGCGCCAGCAGCTTGAGCCTATTAGAGGGCACTGAAGCTTTCTTT.

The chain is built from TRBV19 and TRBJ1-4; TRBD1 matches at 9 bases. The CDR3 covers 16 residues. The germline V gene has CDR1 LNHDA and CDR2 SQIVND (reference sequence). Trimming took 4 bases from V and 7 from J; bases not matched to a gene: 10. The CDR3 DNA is TGTGCCAGTAGTACGACCCTACAGGGGGCTGGTGAAAAACTGTTTTTT. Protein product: CASSTTLQGAGEKLFF. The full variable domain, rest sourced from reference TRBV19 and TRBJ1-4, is DGGITQSPKYLFRKEGQNVTLSCEQNLNHDAMYWYRQDPGQGLRLIYYSQIVNDFQKGDIAEGYSVSREKKESFPLTVTSAQKNPTAFYLCASSTTLQGAGEKLFFGSGTQLSVL.

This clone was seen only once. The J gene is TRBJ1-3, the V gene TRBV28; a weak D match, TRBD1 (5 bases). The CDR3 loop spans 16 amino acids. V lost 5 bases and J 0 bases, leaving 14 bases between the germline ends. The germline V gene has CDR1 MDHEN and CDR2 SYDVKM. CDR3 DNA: TGTGCCAGCAGTGGGGGGGGGTGGCTCTCTGGAAACACCATATATTTT. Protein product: CASSGGGWLSGNTIYF. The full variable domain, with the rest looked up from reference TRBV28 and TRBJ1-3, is DVKVTQSSRYLVKRTGEKVFLECVQDMDHENMFWYRQDPGLGLRLIYFSYDVKMKEKGDIPEGYSVSREKKERFSLILESASTNQTSMYLCASSGGGWLSGNTIYFGEGSWLTVV.

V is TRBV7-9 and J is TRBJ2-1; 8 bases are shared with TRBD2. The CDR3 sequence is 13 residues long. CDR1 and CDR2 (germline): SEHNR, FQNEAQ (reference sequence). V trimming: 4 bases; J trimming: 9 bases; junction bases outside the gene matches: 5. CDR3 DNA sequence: TGTGCCAGCAGCTATAAAACTAGCGGTGAGCAGTTCTTC. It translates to CASSYKTSGEQFF.